This entry lists 25 T cell receptor beta chains sequenced from one sample in a study of OX40 agonist ivuxolimab in advanced cancers. The library was built by means of the immunoSEQ multiplex PCR assay. Sourced from immuneACCESS, this table was stored by TCRdb with only in-frame sequences that have V and J called. A share of the clones is absent; for the studies checked, an unresolved V gene accounts for under half, and the remainder has no known explanation. The sample table records 90,000 to 100,000 clones; 91% of these occur just once. The ten largest clones take up 2.6% of the sample. The sample in question was CD4+ or CD8+ T cells sorted from blood, obtained in a trial of the OX40 agonist ivuxolimab. All receptors come from an adult with an advanced solid tumor such as melanoma, head and neck, liver or kidney cancer.

V and J are TRBV27 and TRBJ1-2, with D tentatively TRBD1 (5 bases). Germline CDR1 reads MNHEY; CDR2 reads SMNVEV (reference sequence). V lost 5 bases and J lost 2, with 12 bases in between. This CDR3 has 14 amino acids. The CDR3 here is CASSTGQGNYGYTF. CDR3 bases: TGTGCCAGCAGTACGGGCCAGGGAAACTATGGCTACACCTTC.

About this clone: The germline gene is not matched at one end of the junction; a read error may be the cause. The chain has TRBV7-7 and TRBJ2-3, with D tentatively TRBD1 (6 bases). This CDR3 contains 15 residues. CDR1 is SSHAT and CDR2 is FNYEAQ in the germline V gene (reference sequence). In nucleotides, the CDR3 is TGTGCTAGCAGCTTAATGGGGGCCTTCACAGATACGCAGTATTTT. Protein: CASSLMGAFTDTQYF.

J is TRBJ2-5 and V is TRBV18; tentatively, D is TRBD1 or TRBD2 (5 bases each). The CDR3 runs 14 residues. V was shortened by 0 bases and J by 9 bases, with 14 bases between the two germline ends. Germline CDR1 and CDR2: KGHSH and LQKENI. CDR3 coding DNA: TGTGCCAGCTCACCACCGGGACCCTCCAGGGCCCAGTACTTC. It specifies CASSPPGPSRAQYF.

CDR3 in amino acids: CASSDDSRLRTEAFF. CDR3 nucleotides: TGTGCCAGCAGTGACGACAGCAGACTACGGACTGAAGCTTTCTTT. The chain carries TRBV6-1 and TRBJ1-1; tentatively, D is TRBD1 (5 bases). This CDR3 is 15 amino acids long. Germline V lookup: CDR1 MNHNS, CDR2 SASEGT. V lost 3 bases and J lost 5, with 16 bases in between.

The rearrangement links TRBV5-1 to TRBJ2-5; the D is unclear. The CDR3 consists of 12 residues. Germline CDR1 reads SGHRS; CDR2 reads YFSETQ. Trimming removed 5 bases at V and 4 bases at J, with 9 bases between. The CDR3 DNA is TGCGCCAGCAGTCCAGGAAGAGAGACCCAGTACTTC. This encodes CASSPGRETQYF.

The CDR3 loop reads CASSRAGSNYGYTF. DNA of the CDR3: TGTGCCAGCAGTAGGGCAGGTAGTAACTATGGCTACACCTTC. This chain connects TRBV27 to TRBJ1-2; D is ambiguous. Germline lookup yields CDR1 MNHEY and CDR2 SMNVEV (reference sequence). Between the trimmed V and J ends, which lost 5 bases and 1 base, there was a span of 11 bases. The CDR3 has 14 residues.

The rearrangement uses TRBV19 and TRBJ1-3; a weak D match, TRBD1 (6 bases). V gave up 5 bases and J gave up 4 bases, with 18 bases separating them. Germline V lookup: CDR1 LNHDA, CDR2 SQIVND (reference sequence). The CDR3 loop spans 16 amino acids. This CDR3 reads CASSLLTRGSGNTIYF. In DNA, the CDR3 is TGTGCCAGTAGTCTACTCACGAGGGGGAGCGGAAACACCATATATTTT.

CDR3 sequence: CASSQDWRRADYGYTF. CDR3 sequence (DNA): TGCGCCAGCAGCCAAGATTGGCGCAGGGCGGACTATGGCTACACCTTC. The J gene is TRBJ1-2, the V gene TRBV4-1, with D perhaps TRBD1 (5 bases). The CDR3 loop spans 16 amino acids. The germline CDR1 and CDR2 sequences are MGHRA and YSYEKL. V lost 0 bases and J lost 3, with 14 bases in between.

The V and J genes are TRBV7-9 and TRBJ1-1; TRBD1 is a possible D gene (5 bases). Trimming left V 2 bases short and J 7 bases short, with 8 bases between. The germline V gene has CDR1 SEHNR and CDR2 FQNEAQ (reference sequence). This CDR3 has 12 residues. The CDR3 spells CASSLRQGEAFF. The CDR3 nucleotides are TGTGCCAGCAGCTTAAGGCAGGGTGAAGCTTTCTTT.

The rearrangement links TRBV4-1 to TRBJ2-4; TRBD1 is a possible D gene (6 bases). The CDR3 totals 16 residues. Germline V lookup: CDR1 MGHRA, CDR2 YSYEKL. V lost 1 base, J lost 0 bases, and 10 bases lay in between. The CDR3 coding sequence is TGCGCCAGCAGCCAAGGGACAGATCTAGCCAAAAACATTCAGTACTTC. Encoded protein: CASSQGTDLAKNIQYF.

This chain uses TRBV5-1 with TRBJ2-3; D is perhaps TRBD1 (6 bases). Germline V CDR1 and CDR2: SGHRS, YFSETQ. The CDR3 runs 16 residues. Trimming removed 4 bases from V and 0 bases from J, with 15 bases in between. In DNA, the CDR3 is TGCGCCAGCAGCCGGGACATACCTTATAGCACAGATACGCAGTATTTT. This codes for CASSRDIPYSTDTQYF.

This chain uses TRBV7-3 with TRBJ2-2; 10 bases agree with TRBD1. The CDR3 spans 17 residues. With V trimmed by 5 bases and J by 4 bases, 10 bases remained unmatched. Germline V CDR1 and CDR2: SGHTA, FQGTGA. The CDR3 coding sequence is TGTGCCAGCAGCCTCAGACAGGGGGCGACCGGCACCGGGGAGCTGTTTTTT. Protein sequence: CASSLRQGATGTGELFF.

The V call is TRBV4-3, the J call TRBJ1-2; 9 nucleotides line up with TRBD1. CDR3 length: 15 amino acids. Germline CDR1 is LGHNA and CDR2 is YSLEER. V shed 0 bases, J shed 8 bases, and the junction held 7 bases outside the gene matches. This CDR3 is CASSQDGRTGVGYTF. DNA of the CDR3: TGCGCCAGCAGCCAAGATGGAAGGACAGGGGTCGGCTACACCTTC.

V is TRBV9 and J is TRBJ2-3; unclear D gene. V was pared by 0 bases and J by 4 bases, with 12 bases between. There are 15 residues in the CDR3. Germline CDR1 reads SGDLS; CDR2 reads YYNGEE. The CDR3 loop is CASSVGPQAPDTQYF. The CDR3 coding sequence is TGTGCCAGCAGCGTAGGGCCCCAGGCTCCAGATACGCAGTATTTT.

The V call is TRBV28, the J call TRBJ2-3; TRBD2 aligns across 12 bases. CDR1 is MDHEN and CDR2 is SYDVKM in the germline V gene. Unmatched junction bases numbered 6, after V lost 5 bases and J lost 0 bases. The CDR3 consists of 17 residues. CDR3 nucleotides: TGTGCCAGCAGTCAGGGGACTAGCGGGCCCAGCACAGATACGCAGTATTTT. This encodes CASSQGTSGPSTDTQYF.

The chain carries TRBV9 and TRBJ2-1, with D possibly TRBD2 on 7 matching bases. This CDR3 comprises 15 residues. The V end was cut by 3 bases, the J end by 1 base, with 11 bases between. Germline V gives CDR1 SGDLS, CDR2 YYNGEE. In DNA form, the CDR3 reads TGTGCCAGCAGCGAGGGGGGGTTATCCTACAATGAGCAGTTCTTC. Translated: CASSEGGLSYNEQFF.

The chain is built from TRBV5-4 and TRBJ2-2; no definite D call. The CDR3 is 14 amino acids. From germline, CDR1 is SGHNT and CDR2 YYREEE (reference sequence). Between the trimmed V and J ends, which lost 0 bases and 1 base, there was a span of 4 bases. In nucleotides, the CDR3 is TGTGCCAGCAGCTTGGCCCTGAACACCGGGGAGCTGTTTTTT. It yields the protein CASSLALNTGELFF. Full variable domain (rest looked up from reference TRBV5-4 and TRBJ2-2): ETGVTQSPTHLIKTRGQQVTLRCSSQSGHNTVSWYQQALGQGPQFIFQYYREEENGRGNFPPRFSGLQFPNYSSELNVNALELDDSALYLCASSLALNTGELFFGEGSRLTVL.

CDR3 region: CASNSGGAGRFQETQYF. The DNA of the CDR3 is TGCGCCAGCAATTCGGGGGGGGCAGGACGTTTTCAAGAGACCCAGTACTTC. The chain carries TRBV10-2 and TRBJ2-5, with 8 bases identical to TRBD2. Germline V gives CDR1 WSHSY, CDR2 SAAADI. V shed 7 bases, J shed 2 bases, and the junction held 15 bases outside the gene matches. The CDR3 is made up of 17 amino acids.

V and J are TRBV10-3 and TRBJ2-3; 14 nucleotides match TRBD2. There are 16 residues in the CDR3. V shed 6 bases and J 4 bases; nucleotides not matched to a gene: 6. Germline values: CDR1 ENHRY, CDR2 SYGVKD. The CDR3 sequence: CAIRDGTSGSPDTQYF. DNA for the CDR3: TGTGCCATCAGAGACGGGACTAGCGGGAGCCCAGATACGCAGTATTTT.

The chain recombines TRBV6-6 with TRBJ2-7; no clear D gene. V was pared by 4 bases and J by 3 bases, with 10 bases between. CDR1 is MNHNY and CDR2 is SVGAGI in the germline V gene (reference sequence). The CDR3 has 13 residues. The CDR3 loop is CASSSPSNYEQYF. CDR3 nucleotides: TGTGCCAGCAGTTCCCCATCGAACTACGAGCAGTACTTC.

The chain couples TRBV2 to TRBJ1-2, with 9 bases lining up with TRBD1. The CDR3 sequence is 13 residues long. With 6 bases clipped from V and 8 bases from J, the junction kept 7 bases outside the gene matches. Germline CDR1 is SNHLY and CDR2 is FYNNEI. The CDR3 sequence is CASRGQGMGGYTF. CDR3 nucleotides: TGTGCCAGCAGGGGACAGGGAATGGGAGGCTACACCTTC.

CDR3 nucleotides: TGTGCCAGCAGTCAGTTATTATCGAAAGAGACCCAGTACTTC. Its protein product is CASSQLLSKETQYF. The V and J genes are TRBV6-5 and TRBJ2-5; the D is unclear. With 5 bases removed from V and 3 bases from J, the gap between germline ends came to 13 bases. CDR1 and CDR2 (germline): MNHEY, SVGAGI. This CDR3 comprises 14 residues.

The gene calls are TRBV30 and TRBJ2-7; a weak D match, TRBD2 (6 bases). V dropped 0 bases and J dropped 2 bases, with 11 bases sitting between them. The CDR3 runs 14 residues. Germline loops: CDR1 GTSNPN, CDR2 SVGIG (reference sequence). CDR3 nucleotide sequence: TGTGCCTGGAGTGTAGGCGGGAAAGCCTACGAGCAGTACTTC. This sequence encodes CAWSVGGKAYEQYF.

This clone came up a few times. The chain is built from TRBV5-6 and TRBJ2-7; D might be TRBD2 (6 bases). The CDR3 sequence is 12 residues long. Trimming took 3 bases from V and 6 from J, leaving 10 bases between them. Germline CDR1 reads SGHDT; CDR2 reads YYEEEE. The CDR3 DNA sequence: TGTGCCAGCAGCTCCACTAGCTCCGAGCAGTACTTC. Translated: CASSSTSSEQYF.

The V and J genes are TRBV2 and TRBJ1-2; D uncertain. The V gene lost 3 bases and the J gene lost 5 bases, with 13 bases spanning the gap. Germline-derived CDR1 and CDR2 are SNHLY and FYNNEI. The CDR3 is 14 residues long. This CDR3 is CASSDRAEDYGYTF. The CDR3 bases are TGTGCCAGCAGTGACCGGGCTGAGGATTATGGCTACACCTTC.